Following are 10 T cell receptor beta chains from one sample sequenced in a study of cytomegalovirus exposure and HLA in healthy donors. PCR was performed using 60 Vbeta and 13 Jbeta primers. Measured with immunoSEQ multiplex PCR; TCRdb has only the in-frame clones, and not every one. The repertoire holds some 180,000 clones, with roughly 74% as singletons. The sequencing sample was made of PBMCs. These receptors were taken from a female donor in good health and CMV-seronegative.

CDR3 sequence reads: CASSLGGAGVTGANVLTF. In nucleotides, the CDR3 is TGTGCCAGCAGTTTGGGAGGAGCGGGAGTCACTGGGGCCAACGTCCTGACTTTC. The rearrangement joins TRBV27 to TRBJ2-6; 8 bases agree with TRBD2. Trimming at V came to 3 bases and at J to 2 bases, leaving 9 bases not matched to a gene. Germline values: CDR1 MNHEY, CDR2 SMNVEV (reference sequence). The CDR3 spans 18 residues. Drawing the rest from reference TRBV27 and TRBJ2-6, the complete variable domain is EAQVTQNPRYLITVTGKKLTVTCSQNMNHEYMSWYRQDPGLGLRQIYYSMNVEVTDKGDVPEGYKVSRKEKRNFPLILESPSPNQTSLYFCASSLGGAGVTGANVLTFGAGSRLTVL.

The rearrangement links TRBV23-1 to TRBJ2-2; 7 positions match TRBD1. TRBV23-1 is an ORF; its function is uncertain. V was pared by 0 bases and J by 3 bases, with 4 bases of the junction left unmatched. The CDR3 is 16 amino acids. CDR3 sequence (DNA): TGCGCCAGCAGTCAATCGGACAGGTTAGACACCGGGGAGCTGTTTTTT. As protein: CASSQSDRLDTGELFF.

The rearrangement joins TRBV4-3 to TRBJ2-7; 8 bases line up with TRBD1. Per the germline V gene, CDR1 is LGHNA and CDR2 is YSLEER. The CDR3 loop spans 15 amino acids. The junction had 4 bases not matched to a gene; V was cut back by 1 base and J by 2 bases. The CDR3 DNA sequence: TGCGCCAGCAGCCAAGGGACAGGGCTTCCCTACGAGCAGTACTTC. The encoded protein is CASSQGTGLPYEQYF.

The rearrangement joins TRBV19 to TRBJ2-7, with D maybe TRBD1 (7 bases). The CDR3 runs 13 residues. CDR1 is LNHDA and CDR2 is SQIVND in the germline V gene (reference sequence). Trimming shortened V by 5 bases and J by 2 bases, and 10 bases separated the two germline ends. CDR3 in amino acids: CASSPGGTYEQYF. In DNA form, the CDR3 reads TGTGCCAGTAGTCCAGGGGGGACCTACGAGCAGTACTTC.

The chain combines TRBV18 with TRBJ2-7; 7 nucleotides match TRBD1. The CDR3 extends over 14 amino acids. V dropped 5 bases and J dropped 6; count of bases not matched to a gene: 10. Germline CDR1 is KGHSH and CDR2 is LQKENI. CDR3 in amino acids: CASSELRGTAEQYF. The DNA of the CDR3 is TGTGCCAGCTCAGAACTCAGAGGGACAGCCGAGCAGTACTTC. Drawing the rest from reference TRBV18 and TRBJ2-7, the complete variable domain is NAGVMQNPRHLVRRRGQEARLRCSPMKGHSHVYWYRQLPEEGLKFMVYLQKENIIDESGMPKERFSAEFPKEGPSILRIQQVVRGDSAAYFCASSELRGTAEQYFGPGTRLTVT.

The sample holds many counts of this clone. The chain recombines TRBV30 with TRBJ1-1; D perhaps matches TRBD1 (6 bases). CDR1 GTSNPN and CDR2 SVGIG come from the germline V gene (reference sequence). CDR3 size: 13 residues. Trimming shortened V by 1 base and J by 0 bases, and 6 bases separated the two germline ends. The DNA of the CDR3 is TGTGCCTGGAGTGAGGGGGTGAACACTGAAGCTTTCTTT. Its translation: CAWSEGVNTEAFF.

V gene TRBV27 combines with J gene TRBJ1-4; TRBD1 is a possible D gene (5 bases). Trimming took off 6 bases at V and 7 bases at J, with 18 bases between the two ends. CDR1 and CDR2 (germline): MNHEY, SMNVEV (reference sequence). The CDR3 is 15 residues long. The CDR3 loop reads CASRSLGGRTEKLFF. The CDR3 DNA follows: TGTGCCAGCAGATCTCTCGGGGGGAGGACTGAAAAACTGTTTTTT.

CDR3 sequence: CASTVGAGDSYNEQFF. As DNA, the CDR3 is TGTGCCAGCACCGTAGGGGCGGGAGACTCCTACAATGAGCAGTTCTTC. The V and J genes are TRBV7-8 and TRBJ2-1, with 7 bases that match TRBD2. CDR3 length: 16 residues. The germline V gene encodes CDR1 SGHVS and CDR2 FQNEAQ. J gave up 0 bases and V 7 bases, and 9 bases lay outside the gene matches.

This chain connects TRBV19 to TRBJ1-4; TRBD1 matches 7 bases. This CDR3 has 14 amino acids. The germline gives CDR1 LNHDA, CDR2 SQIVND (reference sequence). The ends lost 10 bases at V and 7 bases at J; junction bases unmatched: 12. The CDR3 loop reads CATWDTGESEKLFF. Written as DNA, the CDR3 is TGTGCCACATGGGATACAGGGGAGAGTGAAAAACTGTTTTTT.

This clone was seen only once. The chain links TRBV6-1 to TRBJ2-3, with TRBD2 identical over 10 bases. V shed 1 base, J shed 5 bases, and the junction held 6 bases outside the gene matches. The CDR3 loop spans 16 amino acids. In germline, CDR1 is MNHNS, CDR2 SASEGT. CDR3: CASSEEVAGGLDTQYF. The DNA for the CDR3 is TGTGCCAGCAGTGAAGAGGTAGCGGGAGGTTTAGATACGCAGTATTTT.